The T cell receptor (beta chain) under discussion was sequenced for a study of T cells expressing NK-cell markers. As for the study in general: From sorted CD3+CD56+NKG2C+, CD3+CD56+NKG2C- and CD3+CD56-NKG2C+ T cells came the TCR beta repertoires.

After re-calling the 5' RACE reads, TCRdb lists one entry per CDR3 protein, DNA absent. The table counts tens of thousands of distinct CDR3 sequences; over 45% lies in the top ten. The length of the CDR3 is 17 residues. Germline V lookup: CDR1 MDHEN, CDR2 SYDVKM. The specimen sequenced was blood T cells: a sorted CD56 or NKG2C T cell subset, CD4+ or CD8+ T cells, or bulk PBMC T cells (not recorded which). This clonotype was obtained from a woman between 18 and 69 years old in good health. The gene calls are TRBV28 and TRBJ2-7; the D gene TCRdb calls, TRBD2, cannot be checked with no DNA. The CDR3 is CASSFLLAGGPRDEQYF.